This T cell receptor beta chain comes out of a study of post-analysis software for immune sequencing data. This clonotype was observed a handful of times. Its antigen is still unknown. TCR beta cDNA libraries had unique molecular identifiers. Each CDR3 protein gets one entry after TCRdb re-called the PCR reads with MiXCR. The sample lists about 760,000 distinct CDR3 sequences, about 27% occurring once. With V trimmed by 2 bases and J by 3 bases, 11 bases remained unmatched. The CDR3 is made up of 17 amino acids. CDR1 and CDR2 from the germline V gene are SEHNR and FQNEAQ (reference sequence). Whole-study findings and limits: Patients used about five TRBV segments, including TRBV5-6, TRBV5-1 and TRBV20-1, more often than controls. A significant reduction in normalized Chao1 diversity was observed in multiple sclerosis patients versus controls.

Specimen: blood. J is TRBJ2-7 and V is TRBV7-9; 9 positions agree with TRBD1. This clonotype originated in a girl aged 5-17 years with multiple sclerosis. The DNA for the CDR3 is TGTGCCAGCAGCTTATCATTCACCGGGACAGGGCTCTACGAGCAGTACTTC. It encodes CASSLSFTGTGLYEQYF. The variable domain in full, with the rest retrieved from reference TRBV7-9 and TRBJ2-7, is DTGVSQNPRHKITKRGQNVTFRCDPISEHNRLYWYRQTLGQGPEFLTYFQNEAQLEKSRLLSDRFSAERPKGSFSTLEIQRTEQGDSAMYLCASSLSFTGTGLYEQYFGPGTRLTVT.